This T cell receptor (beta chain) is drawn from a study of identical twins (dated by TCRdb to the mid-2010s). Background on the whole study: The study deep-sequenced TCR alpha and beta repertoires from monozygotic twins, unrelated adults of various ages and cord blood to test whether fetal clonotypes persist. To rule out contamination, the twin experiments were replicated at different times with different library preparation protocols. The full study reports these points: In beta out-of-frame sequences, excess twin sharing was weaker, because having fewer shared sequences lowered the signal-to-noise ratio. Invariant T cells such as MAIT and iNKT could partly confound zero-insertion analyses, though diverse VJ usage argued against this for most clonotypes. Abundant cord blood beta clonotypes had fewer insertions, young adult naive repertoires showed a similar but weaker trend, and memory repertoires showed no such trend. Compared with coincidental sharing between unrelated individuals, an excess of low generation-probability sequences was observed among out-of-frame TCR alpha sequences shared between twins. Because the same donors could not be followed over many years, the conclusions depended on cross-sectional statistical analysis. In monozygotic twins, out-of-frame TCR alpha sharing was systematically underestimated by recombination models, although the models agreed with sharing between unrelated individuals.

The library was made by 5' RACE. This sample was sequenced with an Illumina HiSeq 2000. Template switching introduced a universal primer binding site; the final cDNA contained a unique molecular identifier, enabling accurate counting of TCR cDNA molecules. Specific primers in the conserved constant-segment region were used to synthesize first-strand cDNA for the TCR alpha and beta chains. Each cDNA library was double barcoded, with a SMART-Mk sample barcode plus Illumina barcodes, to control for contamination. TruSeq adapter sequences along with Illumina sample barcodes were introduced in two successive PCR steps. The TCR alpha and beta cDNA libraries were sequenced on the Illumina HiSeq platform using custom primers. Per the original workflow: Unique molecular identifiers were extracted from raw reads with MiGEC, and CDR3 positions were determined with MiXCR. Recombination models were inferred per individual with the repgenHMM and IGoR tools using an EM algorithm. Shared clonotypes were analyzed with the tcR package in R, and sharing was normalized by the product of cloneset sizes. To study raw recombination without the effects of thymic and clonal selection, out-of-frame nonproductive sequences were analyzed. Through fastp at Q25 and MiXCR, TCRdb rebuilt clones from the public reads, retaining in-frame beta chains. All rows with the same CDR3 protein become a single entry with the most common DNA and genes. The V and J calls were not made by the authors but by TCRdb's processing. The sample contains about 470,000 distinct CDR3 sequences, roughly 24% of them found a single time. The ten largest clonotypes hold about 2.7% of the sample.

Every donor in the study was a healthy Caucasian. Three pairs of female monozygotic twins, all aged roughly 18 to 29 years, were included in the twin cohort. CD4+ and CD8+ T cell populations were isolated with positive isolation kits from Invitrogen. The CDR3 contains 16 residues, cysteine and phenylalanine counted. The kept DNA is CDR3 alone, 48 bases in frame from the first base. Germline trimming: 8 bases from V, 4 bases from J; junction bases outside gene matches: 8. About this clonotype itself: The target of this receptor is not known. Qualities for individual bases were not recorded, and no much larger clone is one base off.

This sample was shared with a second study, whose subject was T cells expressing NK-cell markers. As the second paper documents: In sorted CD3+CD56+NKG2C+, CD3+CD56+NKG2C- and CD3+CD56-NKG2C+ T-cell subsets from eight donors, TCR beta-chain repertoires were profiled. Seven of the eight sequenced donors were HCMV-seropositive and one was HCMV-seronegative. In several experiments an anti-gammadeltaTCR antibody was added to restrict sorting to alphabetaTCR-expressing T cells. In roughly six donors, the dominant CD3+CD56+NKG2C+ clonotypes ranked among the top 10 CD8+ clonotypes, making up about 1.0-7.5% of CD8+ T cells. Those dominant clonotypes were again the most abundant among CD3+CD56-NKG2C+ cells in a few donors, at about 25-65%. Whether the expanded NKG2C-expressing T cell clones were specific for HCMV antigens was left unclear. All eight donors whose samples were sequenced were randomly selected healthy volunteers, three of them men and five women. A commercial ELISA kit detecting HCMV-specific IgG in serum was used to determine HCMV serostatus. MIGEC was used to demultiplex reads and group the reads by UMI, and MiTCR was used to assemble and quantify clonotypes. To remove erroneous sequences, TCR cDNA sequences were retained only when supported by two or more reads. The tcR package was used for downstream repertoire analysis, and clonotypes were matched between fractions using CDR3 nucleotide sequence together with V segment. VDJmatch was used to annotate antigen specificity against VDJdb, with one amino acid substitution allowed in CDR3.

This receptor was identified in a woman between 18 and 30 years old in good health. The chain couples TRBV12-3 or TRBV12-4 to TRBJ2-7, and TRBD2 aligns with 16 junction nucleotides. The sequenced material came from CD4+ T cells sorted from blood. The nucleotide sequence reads TGTGCCAGCCTCGGGACTAGCGGGAGGGGCTTTTACGAGCAGTACTTC. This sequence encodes CASLGTSGRGFYEQYF.